This T cell receptor beta chain comes out of a study of cytomegalovirus exposure and HLA in healthy donors. Remarks on this clone: As yet, its antigen is unknown.

The PCR used 60 Vbeta and 13 Jbeta primers. The assay was immunoSEQ multiplex PCR, and TCRdb's table has in-frame clones only and misses some. This table has about 130,000 clones, 75% to 90% appearing once. Study outcomes and limitations: Most TCR sequences were seen very rarely across donors, but some public TCRs occurred in many. In an earlier analysis, most TCR beta V segments were productive about 87% or about 30% of the time.

CDR3 length equals 14 residues. In germline, CDR1 is MDHEN, CDR2 SYDVKM. V dropped 2 bases and J dropped 4 bases, with 11 bases sitting between them. The sample comprised PBMCs. The TCR comes from a man aged 35 to 55 in good health and CMV-seronegative. The chain couples TRBV28 to TRBJ1-2; tentatively, D is TRBD1 (5 bases). CDR3 DNA: TGTGCCAGCAGTTTAGAAGGGGCGCGCTATGGCTACACCTTC. Its translation: CASSLEGARYGYTF.